This TCR beta chain was retrieved from a study of beta chain features in type 1 diabetes. Study results and caveats: Diminished insertions and augmented deletions at VDJ junctions characterized type 1 diabetes patients. There was a moderate but significant shortening of TCRB CDR3s in all four CD4+ subsets of Type 1 diabetes patients. A cDNA-based sequencing approach could over-represent cells with high TCR expression.

Isolated RNA was reverse transcribed in full, so expressed TCRB transcripts were sequenced. The repertoire was sequenced with immunoSEQ multiplex PCR; TCRdb's copy has only in-frame clones and lacks some. The top ten hold under 0.9% of the sample, which has some 140,000 clones, approximately 10% seen once. This clone has only a few counts. Its antigen is as yet unknown. V dropped 6 bases and J dropped 7; count of bases not matched to a gene: 8. Germline V gene lookup returns CDR1 SNHLY and CDR2 FYNNEI. The CDR3 is 14 residues long. A heparinised blood draw that averaged about 120 mL was obtained once from each donor.

The chain links TRBV2 to TRBJ2-7; 11 bases agree with TRBD1. The source is a man in his thirties or forties with type 1 diabetes. Source material: central memory CD4+ T cells from blood. The CDR3 DNA reads TGTGCCAGCAGAATCGGGACAGGGGGAGGTGAGCAGTACTTC. It specifies CASRIGTGGGEQYF.